The rows below give T cell receptor beta chains drawn from one sample of a study of blood T cell repertoires in COVID-19. TCRdb keeps only in-frame clones here, not all; method: immunoSEQ multiplex PCR. Counted here are 30,000 to 35,000 clones, roughly 87% occurring once; the ten biggest clones make up roughly 7.9%. The sequencing sample was made of peripheral blood. The receptors were gathered from a man aged 55 to 69 with COVID-19, enrolled during active disease. Both conserved end residues are part of each CDR3. A D gene is named only where the DNA matches it firmly. Rows may omit the clone size; those that give it use once, few, many or a size class.

v_call: TRBV5-4; d_call: TRBD2; cdr3_length: 15; j_call: TRBJ2-7; clone_size: NA; cdr3_nt: TGTGCCAGCAGCTCGGGACTAGCGGGTCTGTACGAGCAGTACTTC; cdr3_aa: CASSSGLAGLYEQYF
v_call: TRBV19; d_call: NA; cdr3_length: 13; j_call: TRBJ1-1; clone_size: once; cdr3_nt: TGTGCCAGTAGAAACACAGCGAACACTGAAGCTTTCTTT; cdr3_aa: CASRNTANTEAFF
v_call: TRBV5-1; d_call: TRBD1; cdr3_length: 15; j_call: TRBJ2-1; clone_size: NA; cdr3_nt: TGCGCCAGCAGCTTGTATTCAGGGGGCGAGGGTGAGCAGTTCTTC; cdr3_aa: CASSLYSGGEGEQFF
v_call: TRBV18; d_call: NA; cdr3_length: 13; j_call: TRBJ1-2; clone_size: NA; cdr3_nt: TGTGCCAGCTCACCACGGGGGGACGGTGGCTACACCTTC; cdr3_aa: CASSPRGDGGYTF
v_call: TRBV6-2/TRBV6-3; d_call: NA; cdr3_length: 15; j_call: TRBJ1-1; clone_size: few; cdr3_nt: TGTGCCAGCAGTTACTCTCAGGGTTTGAACACTGAAGCTTTCTTT; cdr3_aa: CASSYSQGLNTEAFF
v_call: TRBV14; d_call: TRBD1; cdr3_length: 14; j_call: TRBJ1-1; clone_size: NA; cdr3_nt: TGTGCCAGCAGTCGGGACAGGACTTTCACTGAAGCTTTCTTT; cdr3_aa: CASSRDRTFTEAFF
v_call: TRBV5-1; d_call: NA; cdr3_length: 16; j_call: TRBJ1-3; clone_size: NA; cdr3_nt: TGCGCCAGCAGCTTGGATCTCAGGGGTTATGGAAACACCATATATTTT; cdr3_aa: CASSLDLRGYGNTIYF
v_call: TRBV12-3/TRBV12-4; d_call: NA; cdr3_length: 13; j_call: TRBJ1-1; clone_size: NA; cdr3_nt: TGTGCCAGCAGTGAGCCCATGAACACTGAAGCTTTCTTT; cdr3_aa: CASSEPMNTEAFF
v_call: TRBV7-9; d_call: NA; cdr3_length: 14; j_call: TRBJ1-1; clone_size: NA; cdr3_nt: TGTGCCAGCAGCTTAGACAGCTCGAACACTGAAGCTTTCTTT; cdr3_aa: CASSLDSSNTEAFF
v_call: TRBV12-3/TRBV12-4; d_call: NA; cdr3_length: 13; j_call: TRBJ1-2; clone_size: NA; cdr3_nt: TGTGCCAGCAGTGACCTCACTAGGGAGCACTACACCTTC; cdr3_aa: CASSDLTREHYTF
v_call: TRBV28; d_call: NA; cdr3_length: 17; j_call: TRBJ1-4; clone_size: NA; cdr3_nt: TGTGCCAGCAGTTTCCCCCGCCAGGGCAGCGTGAATGAAAAACTGTTTTTT; cdr3_aa: CASSFPRQGSVNEKLFF
v_call: TRBV4-2; d_call: TRBD2; cdr3_length: 16; j_call: TRBJ2-1; clone_size: once; cdr3_nt: TGTGCCAGCAGCCAGGAACTAGCGGGCGGGGGGAATGAGCAGTTCTTC; cdr3_aa: CASSQELAGGGNEQFF
v_call: TRBV2; d_call: NA; cdr3_length: 14; j_call: TRBJ1-6; clone_size: NA; cdr3_nt: TGTGCCATGGGGGCGAGCTCCTATAATTCACCCCTCCACTTT; cdr3_aa: CAMGASSYNSPLHF
v_call: TRBV4-2; d_call: TRBD1; cdr3_length: 14; j_call: TRBJ1-1; clone_size: NA; cdr3_nt: TGTGCCAGCAGCCAAACAGGGGGGGACACTGAAGCTTTCTTT; cdr3_aa: CASSQTGGDTEAFF
v_call: TRBV7-3; d_call: NA; cdr3_length: 15; j_call: TRBJ1-1; clone_size: once; cdr3_nt: TGTGCCAGCAGCTTCACGGGGGGCACGAACACTGAAGCTTTCTTT; cdr3_aa: CASSFTGGTNTEAFF
v_call: TRBV7-9; d_call: TRBD1; cdr3_length: 12; j_call: TRBJ2-7; clone_size: NA; cdr3_nt: TGTGCCAGAAGGACAGGGGCCTACGAGCAGTACTTC; cdr3_aa: CARRTGAYEQYF
v_call: TRBV20-1; d_call: NA; cdr3_length: 14; j_call: TRBJ1-1; clone_size: NA; cdr3_nt: TGCAGTGCTAGTACCAGGGGACTGAACACTGAAGCTTTCTTT; cdr3_aa: CSASTRGLNTEAFF